The next 30 T cell receptor beta chains were all read from a single sample in a study of CD8+ T cells in alopecia areata. Specified treatment: oral pan-JAK inhibitor, 5-10 mg twice daily. Following extraction, RNA underwent reverse transcription to cDNA, which served as the sequencing template. TCRdb keeps only in-frame clones here, not all; method: immunoSEQ multiplex PCR. In the table there are under 350,000 clones, roughly 50% of which are singletons. Sequenced material: CD4+ T cells sorted from blood, taken at week 24, from a patient treated with tofacitinib. The source is a human donor with alopecia areata.

V and J are TRBV4-1 and TRBJ1-2; no clear D gene. Trimming stripped 4 bases from V and 8 bases from J, with 17 bases between. Germline V gene sequence: CDR1 MGHRA, CDR2 YSYEKL. There are 14 residues in the CDR3. CDR3 loop: CASSPSEGLSGYTF. CDR3 DNA: TGCGCCAGCAGCCCTAGCGAAGGTTTGTCCGGCTACACCTTC.

CDR3 protein: CASSVLLTQDTQYF. The CDR3 DNA sequence: TGTGCCAGCAGCGTTCTTCTGACCCAAGATACGCAGTATTTT. The V call is TRBV9, the J call TRBJ2-3; D is undetermined. V was shortened by 2 bases and J by 5 bases, with 12 bases between the two germline ends. The germline CDR1 and CDR2 sequences are SGDLS and YYNGEE. The CDR3 has 14 residues.

V is TRBV23-1 and J is TRBJ2-5; D might be TRBD1 (6 bases). TRBV23-1 is sorted into the ORF group, with uncertain function. The CDR3 is made up of 13 amino acids. The germline V and J ends were trimmed by 9 bases and 5 bases, with 16 bases remaining between them. The DNA for the CDR3 is TGCGCCAGAGGGCTAAGGGGGAAGGAGACCCAGTACTTC. The encoded protein is CARGLRGKETQYF.

This sequence joins TRBV18 and TRBJ2-4; D perhaps matches TRBD1 (5 bases). The V end was cut by 3 bases, the J end by 8 bases, with 14 bases between. This CDR3 is built from 14 residues. The germline gives CDR1 KGHSH, CDR2 LQKENI. The CDR3 coding sequence is TGTGCCAGCTCACCCGTTGCAGGGATAGACATTCAGTACTTC. Its protein is CASSPVAGIDIQYF.

This clone was counted between two and nine times. Other nucleotide sequences in the sample specify the same CDR3. The chain has TRBV7-8 and TRBJ1-2, with 9 bases identical to TRBD1. V dropped 4 bases and J dropped 2; count of bases not matched to a gene: 2. Germline CDR1 reads SGHVS; CDR2 reads FQNEAQ. This CDR3 region has 14 residues. The CDR3 is CASSSTGGNYGYTF. The CDR3 DNA is TGTGCCAGCAGCTCTACAGGGGGCAACTATGGCTACACCTTC.

The rearrangement joins TRBV29-1 to TRBJ1-3; unclear D gene. Germline V lookup: CDR1 SQVTM, CDR2 ANQGSEA. The length of the CDR3 is 13 residues. The V end lost 4 bases, the J end lost 0 bases, and 7 bases lay between the germline ends. CDR3: CSVARTSGNTIYF. The CDR3, as DNA: TGCAGCGTTGCAAGGACCTCTGGAAACACCATATATTTT.

The rearrangement uses TRBV29-1 and TRBJ1-1; D unclear. The CDR3 is made up of 13 amino acids. The V end lost 5 bases, the J end lost 1 base, and 11 bases lay between the germline ends. Per the germline V gene, CDR1 is SQVTM and CDR2 is ANQGSEA. The CDR3 nucleotides are TGCAGCGTTCCCCCTAATCAGAACACTGAAGCTTTCTTT. It codes for CSVPPNQNTEAFF.

This chain links TRBV19 with TRBJ2-7; 8 bases fit TRBD1. The CDR3 runs to 13 residues. Germline V gene lookup returns CDR1 LNHDA and CDR2 SQIVND (reference sequence). Trimming at V came to 6 bases and at J to 5 bases, leaving 6 bases not matched to a gene. The CDR3 protein is CASRKDRDHEQYF. CDR3 bases: TGTGCCAGTAGAAAGGACAGGGACCACGAGCAGTACTTC.

The chain joins TRBV9 to TRBJ2-1; D not resolved. Trimming removed 2 bases at V and 9 bases at J, with 15 bases between. Per the germline V gene, CDR1 is SGDLS and CDR2 is YYNGEE. The CDR3 consists of 14 residues. CDR3 DNA: TGTGCCAGCAGCGTCCGGACCATGGAAGGTGAGCAGTTCTTC. Protein sequence: CASSVRTMEGEQFF. Based on the CDR3 plus reference TRBV9 and TRBJ2-1, the full variable domain is DSGVTQTPKHLITATGQRVTLRCSPRSGDLSVYWYQQSLDQGLQFLIQYYNGEERAKGNILERFSAQQFPDLHSELNLSSLELGDSALYFCASSVRTMEGEQFFGPGTRLTVL.

The V gene is TRBV7-9, the J gene TRBJ2-7; 8 bases map to TRBD1. The J segment lost 6 bases and the V segment lost 5 bases, leaving 9 bases of the junction unmatched. The CDR3 contains 14 residues. Germline V gives CDR1 SEHNR, CDR2 FQNEAQ (reference sequence). CDR3 sequence reads: CASSRGQGSVEQYF. The CDR3, as DNA: TGTGCCAGCAGCCGAGGACAGGGTTCTGTCGAGCAGTACTTC.

The CDR3 spells CASSQDSRTPLVGNQPQHF. The CDR3, as DNA: TGCGCCAGCAGCCAAGATAGTAGGACCCCTCTCGTGGGCAATCAGCCCCAGCATTTT. V is TRBV4-3 and J is TRBJ1-5; D remains ambiguous. The CDR3 is made up of 19 amino acids. Germline CDR1 reads LGHNA; CDR2 reads YSLEER. V shed 0 bases and J shed 2 bases, with 20 bases lying between them.

V is TRBV30 and J is TRBJ2-7; 10 bases align to TRBD1. The V gene's germline CDR1 is GTSNPN and CDR2 SVGIG (reference sequence). The CDR3 has 14 amino acids. The trim removed 2 bases at V and 2 bases at J, leaving 3 bases unmatched. The CDR3 nucleotides are TGTGCCTGGAGTCCCGGACAGGGGGCCTACGAGCAGTACTTC. Protein: CAWSPGQGAYEQYF. Complete variable domain (other parts from reference TRBV30 and TRBJ2-7): SQTIHQWPATLVQPVGSPLSLECTVEGTSNPNLYWYRQAAGRGLQLLFYSVGIGQISSEVPQNLSASRPQDRQFILSSKKLLLSDSGFYLCAWSPGQGAYEQYFGPGTRLTVT.

The chain joins TRBV7-9 to TRBJ1-1; 8 bases fit TRBD1. This CDR3 spans 16 amino acids. Germline V gives CDR1 SEHNR, CDR2 FQNEAQ (reference sequence). The trim removed 3 bases at V and 0 bases at J, leaving 6 bases unmatched. In DNA, the CDR3 is TGTGCCAGCAGCTTCCGGACAGGGACCATGAACACTGAAGCTTTCTTT. It is translated as CASSFRTGTMNTEAFF.

The rearrangement joins TRBV30 to TRBJ2-1; D assignment may be TRBD1 or TRBD2 (5 bases each). Germline V gene data show CDR1 as GTSNPN and CDR2 as SVGIG (reference sequence). This CDR3 has 12 residues. Here the CDR3 reads CCTGRLYNEQFF. As DNA, the CDR3 is TGTTGCACGGGACGGCTATACAATGAGCAGTTCTTC.

In its sample, this clone was seen a few times. J is TRBJ2-3 and V is TRBV9; TRBD1 aligns across 8 bases. V lost 2 bases and J lost 6; bases outside the gene matches: 11. Germline V CDR1 and CDR2: SGDLS, YYNGEE. The CDR3 consists of 16 residues. In nucleotides, the CDR3 is TGTGCCAGCAGCGTCGAATTTGGACAGGGTATCGATACGCAGTATTTT. This encodes CASSVEFGQGIDTQYF.

CDR3 coding DNA: TGTGCCATCAGTGGGACAGCAACTAATGAAAAACTGTTTTTT. Amino acid sequence: CAISGTATNEKLFF. The rearrangement links TRBV10-3 to TRBJ1-4; maybe TRBD1 (6 bases). V was trimmed by 4 bases and J by 0 bases, leaving 6 bases between them. The CDR3 totals 14 residues. Germline values: CDR1 ENHRY, CDR2 SYGVKD.

The V gene is TRBV9, the J gene TRBJ1-2; 7 nucleotides align to TRBD1. Germline V gene data show CDR1 as SGDLS and CDR2 as YYNGEE. This CDR3 is 14 amino acids long. V gave up 3 bases and J gave up 4 bases; unmatched junction bases: 6. The CDR3 region is CASSATDRSYGYTF. The CDR3 DNA sequence: TGTGCCAGCAGCGCAACGGACAGGTCCTATGGCTACACCTTC. The complete variable domain, with remaining parts taken from reference TRBV9 and TRBJ1-2, reads DSGVTQTPKHLITATGQRVTLRCSPRSGDLSVYWYQQSLDQGLQFLIQYYNGEERAKGNILERFSAQQFPDLHSELNLSSLELGDSALYFCASSATDRSYGYTFGSGTRLTVV.

In regard to this clone: Other DNA sequences in this sample translate to the same CDR3. The chain is built from TRBV7-2 and TRBJ2-7; D not resolved. Germline CDR1 and CDR2: SGHTA and FQGNSA. The CDR3 loop spans 11 amino acids. V gave up 4 bases and J gave up 2 bases, with 3 bases separating them. In DNA, the CDR3 is TGTGCCAGCAGCTCACCCTACGAGCAGTACTTC. This gives the protein CASSSPYEQYF.

This rearrangement joins TRBV27 to TRBJ1-5, with 9 bases fitting TRBD1. The V and J ends lost 9 bases and 0 bases, in that order; junction bases with no gene match: 15. The CDR3 spans 18 residues. Per germline, CDR1 MNHEY and CDR2 SMNVEV (reference sequence). The CDR3 is CARITPGQGIDSNQPQHF. The CDR3 coding sequence is TGTGCCAGGATTACCCCGGGACAGGGCATCGATAGCAATCAGCCCCAGCATTTT.

The V and J genes are TRBV10-3 and TRBJ2-5, with D uncertain. There are 15 residues in the CDR3. Trimming cost V 0 bases and J 2 bases, with 10 bases left between them. CDR1 and CDR2 (germline): ENHRY, SYGVKD. DNA for the CDR3: TGTGCCATCAGTGAGTCGGTAGGGCCTCAAGAGACCCAGTACTTC. It is translated as CAISESVGPQETQYF.

This clone was counted only a few times. The chain is built from TRBV11-2 and TRBJ2-7; weak D call: TRBD2 (6 bases). Trimming stripped 1 base from V and 4 bases from J, with 17 bases between. There are 16 residues in the CDR3. From germline, CDR1 is SGHAT and CDR2 FQNNGV. The CDR3 is CASSLATAGKGYEQYF. In DNA form, the CDR3 reads TGTGCCAGCAGCTTAGCAACGGCGGGAAAGGGGTACGAGCAGTACTTC.

Only a few counts were recorded for this clone. The chain couples TRBV10-3 to TRBJ2-1; 8 bases align to TRBD2. There are 15 residues in the CDR3. J lost 4 bases, V lost 6 bases, and 8 bases had no gene match. Germline V gene lookup returns CDR1 ENHRY and CDR2 SYGVKD. CDR3 nucleotide sequence: TGTGCCATCAGCGGTACGGGGGGGCTATACAATGAGCAGTTCTTC. Translated, it gives CAISGTGGLYNEQFF.

Only one count was recorded for this clone. The CDR3 protein is CASRLRGTQETQYF. CDR3 DNA sequence: TGTGCCAGCAGGCTTAGGGGGACTCAAGAGACCCAGTACTTC. J is TRBJ2-5 and V is TRBV11-2, with D perhaps being TRBD1 or TRBD2 (6 bases each). The CDR3 covers 14 residues. Germline V gives CDR1 SGHAT, CDR2 FQNNGV. Deletions cut 6 bases from V and 2 bases from J, with 13 bases between.

This clone was found once. V usage is TRBV27 and J usage is TRBJ1-1; D unclear. Germline-derived CDR1 and CDR2 are MNHEY and SMNVEV (reference sequence). The CDR3 has 14 residues. The V and J ends lost 6 bases and 1 base respectively, with 12 bases between them. The CDR3 loop reads CASRRPPSNTEAFF. The CDR3 nucleotides read TGTGCCAGCAGGCGACCTCCTTCGAACACTGAAGCTTTCTTT.

The rearrangement joins TRBV4-1 to TRBJ1-1; D is perhaps TRBD1 (5 bases). The CDR3 extends over 12 amino acids. V gave up 0 bases and J gave up 7 bases, with 6 bases separating them. The germline gives CDR1 MGHRA, CDR2 YSYEKL. The CDR3 DNA reads TGCGCCAGCAGCCAAGATAGGGGTGAAGCTTTCTTT. Translation gives CASSQDRGEAFF.

Here the CDR3 reads CASSYRPEGIQYF. The CDR3 DNA follows: TGTGCCAGCAGTTACCGCCCGGAGGGGATTCAGTACTTC. The chain carries TRBV6-5 and TRBJ2-4; D might be TRBD2 (6 bases). This CDR3 has 13 amino acids. V was pared by 2 bases and J by 10 bases, with 12 bases between. Germline lookup yields CDR1 MNHEY and CDR2 SVGAGI.

V is TRBV6-5 and J is TRBJ2-5, with a possible D match to TRBD1 (5 bases). Germline values: CDR1 MNHEY, CDR2 SVGAGI. The CDR3 consists of 14 residues. V lost 6 bases and J 2 bases, leaving 13 bases between the germline ends. The CDR3 protein is CASRLGQNQETQYF. The CDR3 coding sequence is TGTGCCAGCAGGCTGGGGCAGAATCAAGAGACCCAGTACTTC.

The chain carries TRBV7-2 and TRBJ2-5; D is unclear. Germline assignment: CDR1 SGHTA and CDR2 FQGNSA. CDR3 length equals 16 residues. V lost 0 bases and J 4 bases, leaving 15 bases between the germline ends. The chain's CDR3 is CASSLAPIYLPETQYF. CDR3 DNA: TGTGCCAGCAGCTTAGCCCCGATCTACCTTCCAGAGACCCAGTACTTC.

This clone was counted a few times. Other nucleotide sequences from this sample produce the same CDR3. DNA for the CDR3: TGTGCCAGCAGCTCTCGGGAGACCCAGTACTTC. It specifies CASSSRETQYF. The V call is TRBV6-5, the J call TRBJ2-5; D not resolved. The germline CDR1 and CDR2 sequences are MNHEY and SVGAGI. V gave up 6 bases and J gave up 5 bases, with 7 bases separating them. This CDR3 is built from 11 residues.

This clone was found a few times. The chain is built from TRBV29-1 and TRBJ2-7; possibly TRBD1 or TRBD2 for D (5 bases each). The V end lost 5 bases, the J end lost 3 bases, and 11 bases lay between the germline ends. The length of the CDR3 is 12 residues. CDR1 SQVTM and CDR2 ANQGSEA come from the germline V gene. The CDR3: CSVRLGDYEQYF. The DNA for the CDR3 is TGCAGCGTTCGTTTGGGGGACTACGAGCAGTACTTC.